A selection of T cell receptor beta chains follows, all from one sample in a study of blood T cell repertoires in COVID-19. Data came from immunoSEQ multiplex PCR; TCRdb stores just in-frame clones and leaves some out. Here the sample spans fewer than 500,000 clones, 75% to 90% being singletons. Material: peripheral blood. Receptors were obtained from a woman aged 25 to 39 with active or convalescent COVID-19. The CDR3 runs from the conserved cysteine through the conserved F or W. The D gene is left open where the match is weak. The size of a clone is reported for some rows only, either as once, few or many, or as a class for expanded clones.

CDR3 protein	CDR3 DNA	V gene	J gene	clone size	D gene
CASSREGGNQPQHF	TGCGCCAGCAGCAGGGAGGGGGGCAATCAGCCCCAGCATTTT	TRBV5-1	TRBJ1-5	.	.
CASSLGLGQGEKLFF	TGTGCCAGTAGTTTGGGGCTTGGGCAGGGTGAAAAACTGTTTTTT	TRBV19	TRBJ1-4	.	.
CASSADRGANTGELFF	TGCGCCAGCAGCGCAGACAGGGGTGCGAACACCGGGGAGCTGTTTTTT	TRBV5-1	TRBJ2-2	.	TRBD1
CSVGGGGNTEAFF	TGCAGCGTTGGTGGGGGGGGGAACACTGAAGCTTTCTTT	TRBV29-1	TRBJ1-1	.	.
CASSLSSASGFSNQPQHF	TGTGCCAGCAGTTTATCTTCGGCTTCAGGGTTTAGCAATCAGCCCCAGCATTTT	TRBV27	TRBJ1-5	.	.
CSVEGDRESSYEQYF	TGCAGCGTTGAAGGGGACAGGGAGAGCTCCTACGAGCAGTACTTC	TRBV29-1	TRBJ2-7	.	TRBD1
CASSLVDTEAFF	TGTGCCAGCAGCTTAGTCGACACTGAAGCTTTCTTT	TRBV7-9	TRBJ1-1	once	.
CASSQGSGTEAFF	TGTGCCAGTAGCCAGGGCTCGGGCACTGAAGCTTTCTTT	TRBV19	TRBJ1-1	few	.
CASSQGTGSQPQHF	TGTGCCAGCAGCCAAGGGACAGGGAGCCAGCCCCAGCATTTT	TRBV5-6	TRBJ1-5	.	TRBD1
CASSLTATNYGYTF	TGTGCCAGCAGCTTAACAGCTACTAACTATGGCTACACCTTC	TRBV6-5	TRBJ1-2	.	.
CASSTRGGNQPQHF	TGTGCCAGCAGTACCAGGGGCGGCAATCAGCCCCAGCATTTT	TRBV6-5	TRBJ1-5	.	.
CASSYMDREYGYTF	TGTGCCAGCAGCTATATGGACAGAGAATATGGCTACACCTTC	TRBV6-5	TRBJ1-2	once	.
CASSNTRPGLGLMYF	TGTGCCAGCAGTAACACCAGACCGGGACTTGGTTTGATGTACTTC	TRBV6-2/TRBV6-3	TRBJ2-7	.	.
CASSEVSDSSTDTQYF	TGTGCCAGCAGTGAAGTCTCGGACAGCAGCACAGATACGCAGTATTTT	TRBV6-4	TRBJ2-3	.	.
CAISELRDSYEQYF	TGTGCCATCAGTGAATTGCGGGACTCCTACGAGCAGTACTTC	TRBV10-3	TRBJ2-7	.	.
CANRAPLLAGGKANTGELFF	TGTGCAAACCGCGCCCCATTACTAGCGGGAGGAAAAGCGAACACCGGGGAGCTGTTTTTT	TRBV12-2	TRBJ2-2	.	.
CASSLGDRENGYTF	TGCGCCAGCAGCTTGGGGGACAGGGAAAATGGCTACACCTTC	TRBV5-1	TRBJ1-2	.	TRBD1
CASSIFGRGNQNIQYF	TGTGCCAGTAGTATTTTCGGCAGGGGGAACCAAAACATTCAGTACTTC	TRBV19	TRBJ2-4	.	TRBD1
CSVSYSGAPHEQFF	TGCAGCGTTTCCTATTCGGGAGCGCCCCATGAGCAGTTCTTC	TRBV29-1	TRBJ2-1	.	.
CASSLGPRGAYGYTF	TGTGCCAGCAGCTTAGGGCCCAGGGGAGCCTATGGCTACACCTTC	TRBV11-2	TRBJ1-2	.	.
CASCSRGTGTEAFF	TGTGCCAGCTGCTCTCGGGGGACGGGGACTGAAGCTTTCTTT	TRBV5-8	TRBJ1-1	.	.
CASSFPGGAGGTDTQYF	TGTGCCAGCAGCTTCCCGGGGGGGGCAGGTGGCACAGATACGCAGTATTTT	TRBV5-4	TRBJ2-3	.	TRBD2
CASSQASNYGYTF	TGCGCCAGCAGCCAAGCTTCTAACTATGGCTACACCTTC	TRBV4-1	TRBJ1-2	few	.
CASSLGTGLMNTEAFF	TGCGCCAGCAGCTTGGGGACAGGCTTAATGAACACTGAAGCTTTCTTT	TRBV5-1	TRBJ1-1	once	TRBD1
CASSPGTSSGNTIYF	TGTGCCAGCAGCCCCGGGACATCCTCTGGAAACACCATATATTTT	TRBV7-9	TRBJ1-3	few	.
CASSLYYLNTGELFF	TGTGCCAGCAGTCTGTACTACCTCAACACCGGGGAGCTGTTTTTT	TRBV5-5	TRBJ2-2	.	.
CASSDGQGAAGELFF	TGTGCCAGCAGCGACGGACAGGGGGCCGCCGGGGAGCTGTTTTTT	TRBV7-8	TRBJ2-2	.	TRBD1
CATSIVLAELGGELFF	TGTGCCACCAGCATTGTACTAGCGGAACTCGGCGGGGAGCTGTTTTTT	TRBV15	TRBJ2-2	.	TRBD2
CASSPAENTEAFF	TGTGCCAGCTCACCAGCAGAGAACACTGAAGCTTTCTTT	TRBV18	TRBJ1-1	.	.
CASSRPGTNTGELFF	TGCGCCAGCAGCCGCCCGGGAACGAACACCGGGGAGCTGTTTTTT	TRBV4-1	TRBJ2-2	.	.
CASSRVPGQGSYEQYF	TGTGCCAGTAGTAGGGTACCGGGACAGGGCTCCTACGAGCAGTACTTC	TRBV19	TRBJ2-7	.	TRBD1
CASSPRTGGGKAGEQYF	TGTGCCAGCAGTCCCCGGACAGGGGGAGGCAAAGCTGGGGAGCAGTACTTC	TRBV27	TRBJ2-7	.	TRBD1
CASSPRVASGGRNNEQFF	TGTGCCAGCAGCCCGAGGGTCGCTAGCGGGGGTCGGAACAATGAGCAGTTCTTC	TRBV7-9	TRBJ2-1	.	TRBD2
CASTTRDSGRSHEQYF	TGTGCCAGCACGACACGGGATAGCGGGAGATCCCACGAGCAGTACTTC	TRBV27	TRBJ2-7	.	TRBD2
CSVDTRASGTDTQYF	TGCAGCGTTGACACGAGGGCTAGCGGCACAGATACGCAGTATTTT	TRBV29-1	TRBJ2-3	once	.
CASSLVAGFYNEQFF	TGCGCCAGCAGCTTGGTAGCGGGATTTTACAATGAGCAGTTCTTC	TRBV5-1	TRBJ2-1	few	TRBD2
CSVTNYGRDPEAFF	TGCAGCGTTACCAATTATGGCAGGGATCCTGAAGCTTTCTTT	TRBV29-1	TRBJ1-1	.	.
CASSKQGYEQYF	TGTGCCAGCAGTAAACAGGGATACGAGCAGTACTTC	TRBV3-1/TRBV3-2	TRBJ2-7	.	.
CASSSSTGNTGELFF	TGTGCCAGCAGCTCATCCACAGGGAACACCGGGGAGCTGTTTTTT	TRBV7-7	TRBJ2-2	few	.